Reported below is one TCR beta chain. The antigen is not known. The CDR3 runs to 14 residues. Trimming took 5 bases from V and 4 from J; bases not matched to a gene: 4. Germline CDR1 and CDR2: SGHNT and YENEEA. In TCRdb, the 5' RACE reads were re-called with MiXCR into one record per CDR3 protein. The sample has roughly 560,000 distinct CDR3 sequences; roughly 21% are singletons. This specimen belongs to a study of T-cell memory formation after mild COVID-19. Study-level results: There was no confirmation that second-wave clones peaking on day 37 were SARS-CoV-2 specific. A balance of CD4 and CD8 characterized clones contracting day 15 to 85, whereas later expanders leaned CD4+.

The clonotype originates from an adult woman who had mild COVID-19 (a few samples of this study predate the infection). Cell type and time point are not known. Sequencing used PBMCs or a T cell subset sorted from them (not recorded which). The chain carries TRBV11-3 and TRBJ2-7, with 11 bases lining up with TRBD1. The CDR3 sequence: CASSEGTGGYEQYF. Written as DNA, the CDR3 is TGTGCCAGCAGCGAGGGGACAGGGGGATACGAGCAGTACTTC.